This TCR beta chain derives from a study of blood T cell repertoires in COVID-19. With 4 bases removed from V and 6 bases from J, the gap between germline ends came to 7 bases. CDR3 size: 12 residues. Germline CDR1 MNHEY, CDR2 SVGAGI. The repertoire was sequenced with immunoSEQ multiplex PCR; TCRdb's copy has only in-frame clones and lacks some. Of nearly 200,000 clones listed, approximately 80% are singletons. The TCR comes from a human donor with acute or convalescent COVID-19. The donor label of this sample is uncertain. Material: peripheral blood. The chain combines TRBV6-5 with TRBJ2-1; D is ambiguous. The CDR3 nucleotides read TGTGCCAGCAGTTCAACTTCCAATGAGCAGTTCTTC. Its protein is CASSSTSNEQFF.